This T cell receptor beta chain originates from a study of metastatic and nonmetastatic thyroid tumors. Study as a whole: Across peripheral blood and tumor or nodule tissue samples taken from malignant and benign thyroid patients, the repertoires were compared with one another.

For this clone: No antigen is known for it.

In the original analysis: For papillary thyroid cancer, a distant-metastasis classifier was constructed from CDR3 differences observed across clinicopathological groups. Using MiXCR, TCRdb re-called clones from the PCR reads. TCRdb, not the authors, supplied the V and J calls. Of about 39,000 clones in the sample, roughly 18% were seen once. Broader study findings: TCR beta diversity was reportedly significantly higher in malignant thyroid tumors than benign nodules, in blood and tumor.

Every patient underwent thyroid surgery untreated. Trimming stripped 1 base from V and 10 bases from J, with 13 bases between. CDR3 length: 13 amino acids. Germline lookup yields CDR1 MNHNS and CDR2 SASEGT. This TCR came from a female donor with papillary thyroid cancer or a benign thyroid nodule (not recorded which). Some clones in this sample may be carry-over from other donors' samples. Sequencing was carried out using blood. J is TRBJ1-2 and V is TRBV6-1, with unresolved D. DNA for the CDR3: TGTGCCAGCAGTGAAGGGAATTGGGGAACCTACACCTTC. Translating it yields CASSEGNWGTYTF.